This T cell receptor (beta chain) was recovered during a study of blood T cell repertoires in COVID-19. Study in general: Spain, Italy and the United States supplied samples that represented acute and convalescent COVID-19. From T cells, B-cell-depleted T cells, or PBMCs came the material, which was cDNA or gDNA.

Per the authors' pipeline: Reference gene primer amplification yielded estimated nucleated cell counts. TCRdb's table, derived via immunoSEQ multiplex PCR, lists solely in-frame clones and lacks some. V and J calls and clone size follow that table, whereas D and trimming were derived from the DNA. The sample consists of under 100,000 clones, more than 75% of them appearing once. This clone has more than one count but fewer than ten. V was cut by 6 bases and J by 3 bases, with 21 bases left in between. Looked up from germline, CDR1 is MDHEN and CDR2 is SYDVKM. This CDR3 comprises 16 residues. The chain joins TRBV28 to TRBJ2-7; the D gene is possibly TRBD1 (6 bases). This sequence was found in a human donor in a cohort sampled during active COVID-19. Sequencing was carried out using peripheral blood. The CDR3 loop is CASSPAEAGAFYEQYF. CDR3 nucleotides: TGTGCCAGCAGCCCCGCCGAGGCAGGGGCCTTCTACGAGCAGTACTTC.